This TCR beta chain appears in the sequencing data of a study of CD8 T cells in ankylosing spondylitis. This clonotype was counted many times. Its antigen is as yet unknown. Study observations and caveats: Among TCR beta sequences, a motif of fewer than 10 highly homologous variants appeared characteristic of ankylosing spondylitis blood.

TCRdb ran MiXCR on the 5' RACE reads and lists one entry per CDR3 protein. The sample lists about 510,000 distinct CDR3 sequences, approximately 5.3% seen once, with approximately 3.5% in the top ten. This CDR3 spans 16 amino acids. V shed 5 bases and J shed 0 bases, with 13 bases lying between them. The germline gives CDR1 MNHNS, CDR2 SASEGT. The TCR sequence derives from a male donor with ankylosing spondylitis. The rearrangement uses TRBV6-1 and TRBJ1-4; D gene uncertain. What was sequenced was blood, either unsorted or a sorted T cell fraction (not recorded which). The CDR3 protein is CASSNGRATTNEKLFF. CDR3 nucleotide sequence: TGTGCCAGCAGTAATGGACGGGCTACAACTAATGAAAAACTGTTTTTT.